A selection of T cell receptor beta chains follows, all from one sample in a study of tumor-infiltrating lymphocytes in primary liver carcinoma. MiXCR, run by TCRdb on the multiplex PCR reads, gives a single entry per CDR3 protein. This table holds approximately 330,000 distinct CDR3 sequences, 65% found once. Sequencing used peripheral blood. The receptors shown here come from a man in his forties with primary liver carcinoma and hepatitis B virus infection. The CDR3 runs from the conserved cysteine through the conserved F or W. D genes are given only for firm matches. Clone size is not always given. Where it is, it says once, few, many or a class for expanded clones.

j_call,v_call,d_call,clone_size,cdr3_aa,cdr3_nt
TRBJ2-5,TRBV5-1,.,.,CASSQSVGIGTQCF,.
TRBJ1-1,TRBV7-9,.,.,CASSLWGRKFEAFF,TGTGCCAGCAGCTTATGGGGGCGCAAGTTCGAAGCTTTCTTT
TRBJ2-7,TRBV11-2,.,.,CTSSPHWYEQYF,TGTACCAGCAGCCCCCATTGGTACGAGCAGTACTTC
TRBJ2-6,TRBV25-1,.,few,CASPQQGSGANVLTF,TGTGCCAGCCCACAACAGGGATCTGGGGCCAACGTCCTGACTTTC
TRBJ2-2,TRBV5-5,TRBD1,.,CASSSFLRDRVKDGKLFF,TGTGCCAGCAGCTCCTTCTTACGGGACAGGGTGAAGGACGGGAAGCTGTTTTTT
TRBJ2-3,TRBV5-1,TRBD1,.,CASSEGDSTDTDTQYF,TGCGCCAGCAGCGAAGGGGACAGTACAGACACAGATACGCAGTATTTT
TRBJ2-3,TRBV6-2/TRBV6-3,.,.,CASSHRSQGTITDTQYF,TGTGCCAGCAGTCACCGGAGTCAGGGCACAATCACAGATACGCAGTATTTT
TRBJ1-1,TRBV28,.,.,CYTDTAGGNTEAFF,TGTTACACCGATACAGCGGGGGGGAACACTGAAGCTTTCTTT
TRBJ2-6,TRBV6-5,TRBD2,.,CASSYSRPALTGGYSEANVLTF,TGTGCCAGCAGTTACTCTCGACCTGCCTTGACGGGAGGCTACTCTGAGGCCAACGTCCTGACTTTC
TRBJ2-1,TRBV6-2/TRBV6-3,TRBD1,many,CASRQQGLGVNEQFF,TGTGCCAGCAGACAACAGGGGTTGGGCGTCAATGAGCAGTTCTTC
TRBJ2-5,TRBV30,TRBD1,.,CAWSATGGWETQYF,TGTGCCTGGAGTGCTACAGGGGGCTGGGAGACCCAGTACTTC
TRBJ2-7,TRBV11-2,.,once,CASSSQAHEQHF,TGTGCCAGCAGCTCCCAAGCCCACGAGCAGCACTTC
TRBJ2-6,TRBV11-2,.,.,CVSSRTTGRSGVNVLTF,TGTGTCAGCAGCCGAACCACCGGACGTTCTGGGGTCAACGTCCTGACTTTC
TRBJ2-6,TRBV14,.,few,CASSPERRSGANVLTF,TGTGCCAGCAGCCCCGAAAGGAGATCTGGGGCCAACGTCCTGACTTTC
TRBJ1-5,TRBV11-3,.,.,CASSLKTDYSNRPQHF,TGTGCAAGCAGCTTAAAAACTGATTATAGCAATCGGCCCCAGCATTTT
TRBJ2-5,TRBV7-9,.,.,CASGSRYQETQYF,TGTGCCAGCGGCTCTAGGTACCAAGAGACCCAGTACTTC
TRBJ2-5,TRBV6-6,.,.,CASSYLGSSETQYF,TGTGCCAGCAGTTACTTGGGCAGCTCGGAGACCCAGTACTTC
TRBJ2-4,TRBV11-2,TRBD1,once,CASSYSTGMAKNIKYF,TGTGCCAGCAGTTACTCGACAGGGATGGCCAAAAACATTAAGTACTTC
TRBJ2-1,TRBV11-3,TRBD2,.,CASSFQSSGEQFF,TGTGCCAGCAGCTTCCAGAGTAGCGGGGAGCAATTCTTC
TRBJ2-7,TRBV4-1,.,.,CASTPSDGLEQYF,TGCGCCAGCACCCCCTCAGACGGCCTAGAACAGTACTTC
TRBJ2-2,TRBV2,.,.,CASREFRSNTGELFF,TGTGCCAGCAGAGAATTCCGATCTAACACCGGGGAGCTGTTTTTT
TRBJ2-1,TRBV4-1,.,many,CASSQDVRSSYNEQFF,TGCGCCAGCAGCCAAGATGTAAGGAGCTCCTACAATGAGCAGTTCTTC
TRBJ2-7,TRBV6-5,.,.,CARPEWGISGEQYF,TGTGCCCGGCCCGAGTGGGGGATCTCGGGCGAGCAGTACTTC
TRBJ2-5,TRBV4-2,TRBD1,many,CASSQATGGMETQYF,TGTGCCAGCAGCCAAGCGACAGGGGGCATGGAGACCCAGTACTTC
TRBJ2-1,TRBV11-2,TRBD2,.,CARTRTSVSNEQFF,TGTGCCAGAACACGGACTAGCGTGAGTAATGAGCAGTTCTTC
TRBJ1-3,TRBV6-5,.,once,CASTPTAHTGITIYF,TGTGCAAGCACTCCCACGGCCCATACTGGAATCACCATATATTTT
TRBJ1-1,TRBV5-6,TRBD1,few,CASSATGYGTEAFF,TGTGCCAGCAGCGCGACAGGGTATGGCACTGAAGCTTTCTTT
TRBJ1-5,TRBV21-1,.,.,CASSNAEERTGRNQPQHF,TGTGCCAGCAGCAATGCGGAAGAACGGACAGGGCGAAATCAGCCCCAGCATTTT
TRBJ2-7,TRBV29-1,.,.,CSVGRGVGSYEQYF,TGCAGCGTTGGAAGAGGGGTAGGGTCCTACGAGCAGTACTTC
TRBJ1-5,TRBV29-1,.,many,CSVGEGSSNQPQHF,TGCAGCGTTGGAGAGGGATCTAGCAATCAGCCCCAGCATTTT
TRBJ2-7,TRBV6-1,.,.,CDSSEALGASYEQYF,TGTGACAGCAGTGAAGCGCTTGGGGCCTCCTACGAGCAGTACTTC
TRBJ2-7,TRBV30,.,.,CAWSVRWRVGEQYF,TGTGCCTGGAGTGTACGCTGGAGGGTTGGTGAGCAGTACTTC
TRBJ2-2,TRBV11-2,.,many,CASSFRFVTGQNTGELFF,TGTGCCAGCAGCTTTAGATTTGTAACCGGGCAGAACACCGGGGAGCTGTTTTTT
TRBJ1-3,TRBV5-1,TRBD1,few,CASSLEGQGDTIYF,TGCGCCAGCAGCTTGGAGGGACAGGGGGACACCATATATTTT
TRBJ2-2,TRBV5-6,.,.,CASSTPGAVGRSDTGELFF,TGTGCCAGCAGTACACCCGGGGCCGTAGGGAGGTCGGACACCGGGGAGCTGTTTTTT
TRBJ2-1,TRBV6-5,TRBD1,.,CASSRNPGQFNEQFF,TGTGCCAGCTCCCGAAATCCGGGACAGTTCAATGAGCAGTTCTTC